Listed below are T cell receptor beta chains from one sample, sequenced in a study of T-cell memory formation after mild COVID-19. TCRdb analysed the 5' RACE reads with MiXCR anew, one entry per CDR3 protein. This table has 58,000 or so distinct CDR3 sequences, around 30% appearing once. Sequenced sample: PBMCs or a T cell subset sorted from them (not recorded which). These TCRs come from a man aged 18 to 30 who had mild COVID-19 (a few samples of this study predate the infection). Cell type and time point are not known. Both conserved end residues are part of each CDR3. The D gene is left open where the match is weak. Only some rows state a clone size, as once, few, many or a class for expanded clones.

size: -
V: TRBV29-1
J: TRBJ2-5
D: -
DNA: TGCAGCGTTGAGTCCGGTAGGGGGTACCAAGAGACCCAGTACTTC
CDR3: CSVESGRGYQETQYF

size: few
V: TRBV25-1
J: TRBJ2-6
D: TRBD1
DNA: TGTGCCAGCAGTGGGAGGGACAGGGTACACTCTGGGGCCAACGTCCTGACTTTC
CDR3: CASSGRDRVHSGANVLTF

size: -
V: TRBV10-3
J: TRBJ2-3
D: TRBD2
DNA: TGTGCCATCAGTGTCGGGGGGGCCGCCACGCAGTATTTT
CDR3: CAISVGGAATQYF

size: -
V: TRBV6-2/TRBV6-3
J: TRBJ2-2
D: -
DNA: TGTGCCAGCAGTTACCCCGGGGAGCTGTTTTTT
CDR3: CASSYPGELFF

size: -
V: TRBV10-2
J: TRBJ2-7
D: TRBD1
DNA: TGCGCCAGCAGTACCGACAGGGGGTATGTCTACGAGCAGTACTTC
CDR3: CASSTDRGYVYEQYF

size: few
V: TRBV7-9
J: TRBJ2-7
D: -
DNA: TGTGCCAGCAGCCCAGAGGATGGAGGGAGTCACGAGCAGTACTTC
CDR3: CASSPEDGGSHEQYF

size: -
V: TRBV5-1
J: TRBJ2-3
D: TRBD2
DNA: TGCGCCAGCAGCTTGAAACCTCGACTAGCGGGGGGGACCCCGGTAACCACAGATACGCAGTATTTT
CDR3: CASSLKPRLAGGTPVTTDTQYF

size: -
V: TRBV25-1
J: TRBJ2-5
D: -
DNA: TGTGCCAGCAGTGAATTCACGGGGGCAGAAGAGACCCAGTACTTC
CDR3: CASSEFTGAEETQYF

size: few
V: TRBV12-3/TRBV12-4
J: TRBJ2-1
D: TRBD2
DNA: TGTGCCAGCAGTTTAGAGCGGGGGGGTATTGAGCAGTTCTTC
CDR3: CASSLERGGIEQFF

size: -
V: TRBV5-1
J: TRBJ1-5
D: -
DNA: TGCGCCAGCACCCTCTCCTTCAATCAGCCCCAGCATTTT
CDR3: CASTLSFNQPQHF

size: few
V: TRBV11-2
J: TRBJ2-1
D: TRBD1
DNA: TGTGCCAGCACCAGAACCGGGACAGGGGGTTTAGGTGAGCAGTTCTTC
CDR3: CASTRTGTGGLGEQFF

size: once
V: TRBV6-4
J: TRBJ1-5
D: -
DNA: TGTGCCAGCAGTGTTGGCGTGTATAGCAATCAGCCCCAGCATTTT
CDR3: CASSVGVYSNQPQHF

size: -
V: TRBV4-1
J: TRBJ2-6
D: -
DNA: TGCGCCAGCAGTCGGACTTTCTCTGGGGCCAACGTCCTGACTTTC
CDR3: CASSRTFSGANVLTF

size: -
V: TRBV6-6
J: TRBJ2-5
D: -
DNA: TGTGCCAGCAGTCCCCAAGGGGGTTGCGGGGAAAACTTC
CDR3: CASSPQGGCGENF

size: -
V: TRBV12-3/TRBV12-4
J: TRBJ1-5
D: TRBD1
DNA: TGTGCCAGCAGCTCCGGACAGGGGGAACAGCCCCAGCATTTT
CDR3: CASSSGQGEQPQHF

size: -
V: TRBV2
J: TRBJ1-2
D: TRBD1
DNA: TGTGCCAGCAGTGATACAGGGGGCTTCTATGGCTACACCTTC
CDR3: CASSDTGGFYGYTF

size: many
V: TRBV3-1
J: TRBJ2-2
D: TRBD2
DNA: TGTGCCAGCAGCAAGGGACTAGCGGCGAACACCGGGGAGCTGTTTTTT
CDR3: CASSKGLAANTGELFF

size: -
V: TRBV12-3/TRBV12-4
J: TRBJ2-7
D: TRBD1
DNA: TGTGCCAGCAGTATTACCGGGACAGGGGACGAGCAGTACTTC
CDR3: CASSITGTGDEQYF

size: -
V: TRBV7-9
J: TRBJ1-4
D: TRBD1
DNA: TGTGCCAGCAGCCCGGACAGGGGGCGAGTCTTTGGTGAAAAACTGTTTTTT
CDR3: CASSPDRGRVFGEKLFF

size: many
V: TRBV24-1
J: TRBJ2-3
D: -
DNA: TGTGCCACCAGTGGAGGGGAGCACACAGATACGCAGTATTTT
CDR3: CATSGGEHTDTQYF

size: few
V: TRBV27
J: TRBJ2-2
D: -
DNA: TGTGCCAGCAGACCGCGCAGGGGCTCCGGGGAGCTGTTTTTT
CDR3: CASRPRRGSGELFF

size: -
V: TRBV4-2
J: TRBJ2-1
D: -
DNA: TGTGCCAGCAGCCAAGCCCATACCCCTGGCGATGAGCAGTTCTTC
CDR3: CASSQAHTPGDEQFF

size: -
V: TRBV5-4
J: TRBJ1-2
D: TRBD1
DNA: TGTGCCAGCAGCGCCGGACAGGGGGCGATGTATGGCTACACCTTC
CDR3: CASSAGQGAMYGYTF

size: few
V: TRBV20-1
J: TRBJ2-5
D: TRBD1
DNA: TGCAGTCCAGGGAGCCCTGGCCAGGGGGAGGAGACCCAGTACTTC
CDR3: CSPGSPGQGEETQYF

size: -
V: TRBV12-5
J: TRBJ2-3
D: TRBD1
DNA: TGTGCTAGTGGGCCGGGACAGGGTGGCACAGATACGCAGTATTTT
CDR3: CASGPGQGGTDTQYF

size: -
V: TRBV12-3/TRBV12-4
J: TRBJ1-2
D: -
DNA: TGTGCCAGCAGTTCCGAGCTCGGGGGGCTGGAGGGCTACACCTTC
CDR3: CASSSELGGLEGYTF

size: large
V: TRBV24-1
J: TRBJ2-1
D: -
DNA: TGTGCCACCAGTGATCGTCTCTACAATGAGCAGTTCTTC
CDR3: CATSDRLYNEQFF

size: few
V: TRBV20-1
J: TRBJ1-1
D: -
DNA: TGCAGTGCTAGAGAGCGATTCTTTGAAGCTTTCTTT
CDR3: CSARERFFEAFF

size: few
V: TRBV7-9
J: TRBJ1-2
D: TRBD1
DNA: TGTGCCAGCAGCTTAGGTGACAGGGCTCTTGGCTACACCTTC
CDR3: CASSLGDRALGYTF

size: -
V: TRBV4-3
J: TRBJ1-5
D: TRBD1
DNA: TGCGCCAGCAGCCAAGATACAGGGGGAAGTCAGCCCCAGCATTTT
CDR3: CASSQDTGGSQPQHF

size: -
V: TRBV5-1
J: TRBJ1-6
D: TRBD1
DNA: TGCGCCAGCAGCCCGCTCGACAGGGACCGTCATTCACCCCTCCACTTT
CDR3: CASSPLDRDRHSPLHF

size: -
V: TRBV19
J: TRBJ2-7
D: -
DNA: TGTGCCAGTAGTATAAGTGTTGGCGAAACTCCCTACGAGCAGTACTTC
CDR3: CASSISVGETPYEQYF

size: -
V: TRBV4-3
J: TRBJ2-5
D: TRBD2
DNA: TGCGCCAGCAGCCAAGAAGCTAGCGGGGAAGAGACCCAGTACTTC
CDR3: CASSQEASGEETQYF

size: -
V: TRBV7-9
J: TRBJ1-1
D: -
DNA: TGTGCCAGCAGAGGGGGGTACAGCAGGAACACTGAAGCTTTCTTT
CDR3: CASRGGYSRNTEAFF

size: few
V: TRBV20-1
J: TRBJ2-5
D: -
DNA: TGCAGTGTCGGTGCAGAGACCCAGTACTTC
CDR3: CSVGAETQYF

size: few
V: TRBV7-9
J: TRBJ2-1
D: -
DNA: TGTGCCAGCGAAAAGCGGTTCAATGAGCAGTTCTTC
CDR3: CASEKRFNEQFF

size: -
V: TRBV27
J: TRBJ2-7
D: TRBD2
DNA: TGTGCCAGCAGTTTGGGCGGGGGGTACTACGAGCAGTACTTC
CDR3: CASSLGGGYYEQYF

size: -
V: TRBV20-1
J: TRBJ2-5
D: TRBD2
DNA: TGCAGTGCTACCGGGACTAGCGGGGGGCCTTTCCAAGAGACCCAGTACTTC
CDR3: CSATGTSGGPFQETQYF

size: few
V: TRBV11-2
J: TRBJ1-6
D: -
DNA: TGTGCCAGCAGCCAGAGACAAGGATGGGCACCCCTCCACTTT
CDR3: CASSQRQGWAPLHF

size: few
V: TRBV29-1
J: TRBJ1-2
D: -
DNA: TGCAGCAGTTCAGGGGCTAACTATGGCTACACCTTC
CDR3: CSSSGANYGYTF

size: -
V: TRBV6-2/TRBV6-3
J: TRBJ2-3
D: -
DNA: TGTGCCAGCAGCACCGGGGAGGCCACAGATACGCAGTATTTT
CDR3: CASSTGEATDTQYF

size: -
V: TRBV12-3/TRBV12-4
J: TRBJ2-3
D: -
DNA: TGTGCCAGCAGAAAAGGGGGGGGCAACGTTCCCACAGATACGCAGTATTTT
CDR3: CASRKGGGNVPTDTQYF

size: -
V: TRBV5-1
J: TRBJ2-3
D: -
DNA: TGCGCCAGCAGCCTCGCTTATATGGGCACAGATACGCAGTATTTT
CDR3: CASSLAYMGTDTQYF

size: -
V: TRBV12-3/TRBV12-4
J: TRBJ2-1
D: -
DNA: TGTGCCAGCAGTTCCCTTTGGGAGCAGTTCTTC
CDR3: CASSSLWEQFF

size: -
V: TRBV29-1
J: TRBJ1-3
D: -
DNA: TGCAGCGTGACCGGGACCTCTGGAAACACCATATATTTT
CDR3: CSVTGTSGNTIYF

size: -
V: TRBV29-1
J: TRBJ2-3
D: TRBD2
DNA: TGCAGCGTTGATCATAGCGGGGGGGGAGATACGCAGTATTTT
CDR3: CSVDHSGGGDTQYF

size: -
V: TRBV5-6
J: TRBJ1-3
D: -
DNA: TGTGCCAGCAGCTTGGAAGGGTCTGGAAACACCATATATTTT
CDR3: CASSLEGSGNTIYF

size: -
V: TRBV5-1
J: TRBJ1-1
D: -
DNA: TGCGCCAGCAGCTTCCCAGAGAACACTGAAGCTTTCTTT
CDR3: CASSFPENTEAFF

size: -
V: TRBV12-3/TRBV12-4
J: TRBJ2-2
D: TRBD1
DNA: TGTGCCAGCAGGAGACAGGGGGCGAGCGGGGAGCTGTTTTTT
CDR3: CASRRQGASGELFF

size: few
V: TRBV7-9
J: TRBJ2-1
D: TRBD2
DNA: TGTGCCAGCAGCACCACTACTAGCGGGGTTTACAATGAGCAGTTCTTC
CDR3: CASSTTTSGVYNEQFF

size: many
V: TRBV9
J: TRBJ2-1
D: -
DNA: TGTGCCAGCAGCGTAGCAGGGACGTCCAACAATGAGCAGTTCTTC
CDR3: CASSVAGTSNNEQFF

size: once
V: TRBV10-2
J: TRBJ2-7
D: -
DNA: TGCGCCAGCAGCCCCGACAATTACGAGCAGTACTTC
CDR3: CASSPDNYEQYF